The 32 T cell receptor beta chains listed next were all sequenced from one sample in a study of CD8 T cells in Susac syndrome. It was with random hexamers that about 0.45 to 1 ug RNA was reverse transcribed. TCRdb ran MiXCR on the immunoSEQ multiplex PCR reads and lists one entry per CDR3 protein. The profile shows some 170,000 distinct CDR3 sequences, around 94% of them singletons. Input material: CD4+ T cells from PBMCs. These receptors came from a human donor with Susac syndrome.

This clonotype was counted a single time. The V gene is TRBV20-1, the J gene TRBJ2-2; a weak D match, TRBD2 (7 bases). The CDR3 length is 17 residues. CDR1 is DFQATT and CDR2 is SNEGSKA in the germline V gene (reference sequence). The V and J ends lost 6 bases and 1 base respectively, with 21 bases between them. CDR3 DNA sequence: TGCAGTGCAAGACCCCCCTGGGGGGGGCAGAACACCGGGGAGCTGTTTTTT. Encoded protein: CSARPPWGGQNTGELFF.

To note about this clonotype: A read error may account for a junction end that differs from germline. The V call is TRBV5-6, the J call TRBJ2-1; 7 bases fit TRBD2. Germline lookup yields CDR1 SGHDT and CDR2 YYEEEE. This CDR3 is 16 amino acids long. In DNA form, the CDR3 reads TGTGCCAGCAGCCCCCGGGGAGGGCTTGGGAACAATGAGCAATTCTTC. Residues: CASSPRGGLGNNEQFF.

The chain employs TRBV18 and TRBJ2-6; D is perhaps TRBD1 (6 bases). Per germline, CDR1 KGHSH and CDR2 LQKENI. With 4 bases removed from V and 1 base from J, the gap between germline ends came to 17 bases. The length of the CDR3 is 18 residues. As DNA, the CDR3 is TGTGCCAGCTCACTAACAACAGGGATGGAGTCTGGGGCCAACGTCCTGACTTTC. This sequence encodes CASSLTTGMESGANVLTF. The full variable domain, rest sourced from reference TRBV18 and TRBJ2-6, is NAGVMQNPRHLVRRRGQEARLRCSPMKGHSHVYWYRQLPEEGLKFMVYLQKENIIDESGMPKERFSAEFPKEGPSILRIQQVVRGDSAAYFCASSLTTGMESGANVLTFGAGSRLTVL.

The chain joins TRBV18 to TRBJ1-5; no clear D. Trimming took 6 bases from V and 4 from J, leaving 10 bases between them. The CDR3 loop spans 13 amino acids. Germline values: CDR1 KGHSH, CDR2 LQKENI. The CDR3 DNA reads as TGTGCCAGCTCTGGCGGGGATAATCAGCCCCAGCATTTT. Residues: CASSGGDNQPQHF. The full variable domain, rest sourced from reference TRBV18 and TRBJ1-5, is NAGVMQNPRHLVRRRGQEARLRCSPMKGHSHVYWYRQLPEEGLKFMVYLQKENIIDESGMPKERFSAEFPKEGPSILRIQQVVRGDSAAYFCASSGGDNQPQHFGDGTRLSIL.

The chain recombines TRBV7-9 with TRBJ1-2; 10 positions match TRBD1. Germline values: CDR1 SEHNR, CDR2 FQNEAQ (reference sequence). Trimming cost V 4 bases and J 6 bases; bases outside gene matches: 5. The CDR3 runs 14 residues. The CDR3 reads CASSSPGTGDGYTF. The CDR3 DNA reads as TGTGCCAGCAGCTCCCCTGGGACAGGGGATGGCTACACCTTC.

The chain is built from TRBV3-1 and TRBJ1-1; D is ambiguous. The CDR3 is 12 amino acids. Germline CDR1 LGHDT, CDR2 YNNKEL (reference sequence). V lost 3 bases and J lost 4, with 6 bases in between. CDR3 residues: CASSHGFTEAFF. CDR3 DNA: TGTGCCAGCAGCCACGGGTTCACTGAAGCTTTCTTT.

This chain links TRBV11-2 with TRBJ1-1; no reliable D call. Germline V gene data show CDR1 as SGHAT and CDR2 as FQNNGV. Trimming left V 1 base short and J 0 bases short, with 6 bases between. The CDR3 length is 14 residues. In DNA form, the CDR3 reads TGTGCCAGCAGCTTAGGTATATTGAACACTGAAGCTTTCTTT. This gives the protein CASSLGILNTEAFF.

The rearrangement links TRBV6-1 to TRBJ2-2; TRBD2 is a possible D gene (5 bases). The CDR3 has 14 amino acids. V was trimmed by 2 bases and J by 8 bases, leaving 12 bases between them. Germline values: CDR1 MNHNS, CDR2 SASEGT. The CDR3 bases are TGTGCCAGCAGTGAATCATCTAGGAGGGGGGAGCTGTTTTTT. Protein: CASSESSRRGELFF.

The DNA of the CDR3 is TGCAGTGCTAGACGAGGACAGAGAAATGAAAAACTGTTTTTT. Its protein product is CSARRGQRNEKLFF. The rearrangement links TRBV20-1 to TRBJ1-4; D possibly corresponds to TRBD1 (6 bases). Per the germline V gene, CDR1 is DFQATT and CDR2 is SNEGSKA (reference sequence). The V gene lost 2 bases and the J gene lost 5 bases, with 12 bases spanning the gap. This CDR3 has 14 residues.

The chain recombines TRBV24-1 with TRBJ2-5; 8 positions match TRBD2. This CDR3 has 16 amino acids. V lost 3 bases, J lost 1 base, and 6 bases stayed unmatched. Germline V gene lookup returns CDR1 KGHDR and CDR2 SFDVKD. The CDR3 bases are TGTGCCACCAGTGATGAGGCTAGCGGGTTCCAAGAGACCCAGTACTTC. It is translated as CATSDEASGFQETQYF.

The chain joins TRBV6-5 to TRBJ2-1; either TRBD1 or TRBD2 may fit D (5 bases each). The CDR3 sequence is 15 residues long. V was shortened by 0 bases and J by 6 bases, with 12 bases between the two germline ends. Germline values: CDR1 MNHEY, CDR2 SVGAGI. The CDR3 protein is CASSYSPGPPNEQFF. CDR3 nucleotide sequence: TGTGCCAGCAGTTACTCACCGGGACCCCCCAATGAGCAGTTCTTC.

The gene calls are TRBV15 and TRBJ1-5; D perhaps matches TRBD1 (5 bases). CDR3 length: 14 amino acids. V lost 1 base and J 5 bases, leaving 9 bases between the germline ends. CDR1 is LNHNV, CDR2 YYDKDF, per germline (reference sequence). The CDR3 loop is CATSRVRGDQPQHF. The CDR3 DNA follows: TGTGCCACCAGCAGAGTCCGGGGGGATCAGCCCCAGCATTTT.

In DNA form, the CDR3 reads TGCGCCAGCAGCCCAATGATGACGTCCGATGAGCAGTTCTTC. Its translation: CASSPMMTSDEQFF. The chain recombines TRBV4-3 with TRBJ2-1, with unresolved D. The CDR3 loop spans 14 amino acids. Germline CDR1 and CDR2: LGHNA and YSLEER. The V gene lost 4 bases and the J gene lost 8 bases, with 15 bases spanning the gap.

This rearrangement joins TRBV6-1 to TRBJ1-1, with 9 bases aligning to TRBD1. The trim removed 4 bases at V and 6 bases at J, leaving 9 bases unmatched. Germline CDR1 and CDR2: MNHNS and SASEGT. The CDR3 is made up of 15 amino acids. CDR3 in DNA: TGTGCCAGCAGTGTAGACAGGGGGGGTTTGTCTGAAGCTTTCTTT. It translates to CASSVDRGGLSEAFF.

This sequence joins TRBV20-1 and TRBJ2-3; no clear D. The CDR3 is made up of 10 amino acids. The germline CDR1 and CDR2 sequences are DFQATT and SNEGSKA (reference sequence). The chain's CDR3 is CRLTGDTQYF. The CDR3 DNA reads TGCAGGCTTACGGGAGATACGCAGTATTTT.

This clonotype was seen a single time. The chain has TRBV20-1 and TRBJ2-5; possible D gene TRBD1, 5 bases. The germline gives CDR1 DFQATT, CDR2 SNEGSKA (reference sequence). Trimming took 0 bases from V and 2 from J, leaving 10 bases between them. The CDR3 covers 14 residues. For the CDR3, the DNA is TGCAGTGCTAGAGATTGGGGCAGACAAGAGACCCAGTACTTC. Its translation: CSARDWGRQETQYF.

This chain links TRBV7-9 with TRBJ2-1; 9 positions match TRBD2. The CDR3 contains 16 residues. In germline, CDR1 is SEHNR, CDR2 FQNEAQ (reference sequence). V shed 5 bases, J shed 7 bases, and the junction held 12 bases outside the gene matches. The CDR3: CASSPRGSGSSNEQFF. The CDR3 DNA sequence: TGTGCCAGCAGCCCACGGGGTAGCGGGAGTTCTAATGAGCAGTTCTTC.

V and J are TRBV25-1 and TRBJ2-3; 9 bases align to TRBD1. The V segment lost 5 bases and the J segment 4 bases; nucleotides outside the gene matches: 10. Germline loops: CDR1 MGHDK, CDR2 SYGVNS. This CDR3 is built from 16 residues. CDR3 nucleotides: TGTGCCAGCAGTCCGCGGACAGGGGTTGGCCCAGATACGCAGTATTTT. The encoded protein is CASSPRTGVGPDTQYF.

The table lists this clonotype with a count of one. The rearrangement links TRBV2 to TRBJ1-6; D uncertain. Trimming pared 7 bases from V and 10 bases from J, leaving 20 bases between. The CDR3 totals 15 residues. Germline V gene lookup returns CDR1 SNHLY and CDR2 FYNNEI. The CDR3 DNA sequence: TGTGCCAGCACCGAACGGCAGTTGGAGGGATCACCCCTCCACTTT. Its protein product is CASTERQLEGSPLHF.

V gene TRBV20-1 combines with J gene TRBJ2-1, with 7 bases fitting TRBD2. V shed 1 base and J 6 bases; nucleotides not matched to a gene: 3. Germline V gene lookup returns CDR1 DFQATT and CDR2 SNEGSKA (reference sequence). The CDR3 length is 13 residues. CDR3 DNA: TGCAGTGCTAGAGCCCTAGCGGCCAATGAGCAGTTCTTC. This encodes CSARALAANEQFF.

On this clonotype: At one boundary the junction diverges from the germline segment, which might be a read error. The CDR3 nucleotides read TGTGCCACCCCCGAGGCGCGATTC. It yields the protein CATPEARF. This rearrangement joins TRBV6-5 to TRBJ1-2; D not resolved. The CDR3 extends over 8 amino acids. Germline V gene sequence: CDR1 MNHEY, CDR2 SVGAGI.

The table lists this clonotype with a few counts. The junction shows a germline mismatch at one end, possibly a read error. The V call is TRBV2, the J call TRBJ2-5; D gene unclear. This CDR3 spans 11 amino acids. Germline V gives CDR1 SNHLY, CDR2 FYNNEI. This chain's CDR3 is CASSDEETQYF. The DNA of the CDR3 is TGTGCCAGCAGTGATGAAGAGACTCAGTACTTC. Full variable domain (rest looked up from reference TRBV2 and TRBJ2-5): EPEVTQTPSHQVTQMGQEVILRCVPISNHLYFYWYRQILGQKVEFLVSFYNNEISEKSEIFDDQFSVERPDGSNFTLKIRSTKLEDSAMYFCASSDEETQYFGPGTRLLVL.

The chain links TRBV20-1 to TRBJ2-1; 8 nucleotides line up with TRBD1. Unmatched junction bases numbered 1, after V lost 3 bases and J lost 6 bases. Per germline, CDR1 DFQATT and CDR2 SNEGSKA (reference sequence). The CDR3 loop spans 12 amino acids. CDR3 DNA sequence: TGCAGTGCTAGTCAGGGGGCCAATGAGCAGTTCTTC. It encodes CSASQGANEQFF.

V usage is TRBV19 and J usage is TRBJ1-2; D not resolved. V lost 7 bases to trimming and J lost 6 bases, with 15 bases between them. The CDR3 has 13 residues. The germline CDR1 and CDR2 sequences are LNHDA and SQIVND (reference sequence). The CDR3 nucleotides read TGTGCCAGTACTCCTTGGAGGGAGGATGGCTACACCTTC. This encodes CASTPWREDGYTF.

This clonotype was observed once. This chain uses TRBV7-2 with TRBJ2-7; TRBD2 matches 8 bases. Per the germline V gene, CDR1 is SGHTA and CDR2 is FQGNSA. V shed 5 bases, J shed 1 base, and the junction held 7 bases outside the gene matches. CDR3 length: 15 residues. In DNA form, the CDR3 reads TGTGCCAGCAGCCCCACGGGAGGGAGATCCTACGAGCAGTACTTC. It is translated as CASSPTGGRSYEQYF.

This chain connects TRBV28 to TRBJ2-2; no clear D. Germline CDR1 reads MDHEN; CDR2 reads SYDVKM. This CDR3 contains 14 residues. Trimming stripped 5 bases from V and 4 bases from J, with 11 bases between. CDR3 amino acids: CASSPLQLTGELFF. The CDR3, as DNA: TGTGCCAGCAGTCCGTTACAGCTCACCGGGGAGCTGTTTTTT.

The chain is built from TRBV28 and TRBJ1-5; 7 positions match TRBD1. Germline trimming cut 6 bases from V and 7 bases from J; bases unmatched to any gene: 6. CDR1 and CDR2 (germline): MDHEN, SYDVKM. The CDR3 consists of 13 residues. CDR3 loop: CASSRDRQQPQHF. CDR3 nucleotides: TGTGCCAGCAGCCGGGACAGACAGCAGCCCCAGCATTTT. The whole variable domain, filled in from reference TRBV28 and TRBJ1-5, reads DVKVTQSSRYLVKRTGEKVFLECVQDMDHENMFWYRQDPGLGLRLIYFSYDVKMKEKGDIPEGYSVSREKKERFSLILESASTNQTSMYLCASSRDRQQPQHFGDGTRLSIL.

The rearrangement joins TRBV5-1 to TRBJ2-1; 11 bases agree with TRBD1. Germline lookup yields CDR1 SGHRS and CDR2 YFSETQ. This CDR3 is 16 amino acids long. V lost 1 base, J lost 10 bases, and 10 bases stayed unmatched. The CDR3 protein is CASSLPPGQGVLEQFF. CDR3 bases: TGCGCCAGCAGCTTGCCCCCGGGACAGGGGGTCCTCGAGCAGTTCTTC.

The CDR3 reads CASSKGNQPQHF. For the CDR3, the DNA is TGTGCCAGTAGTAAAGGCAATCAGCCCCAGCATTTT. The V gene is TRBV19, the J gene TRBJ1-5; D uncertain. V gave up 4 bases and J gave up 2 bases, with 3 bases separating them. Per the germline V gene, CDR1 is LNHDA and CDR2 is SQIVND (reference sequence). The CDR3 runs 12 residues.

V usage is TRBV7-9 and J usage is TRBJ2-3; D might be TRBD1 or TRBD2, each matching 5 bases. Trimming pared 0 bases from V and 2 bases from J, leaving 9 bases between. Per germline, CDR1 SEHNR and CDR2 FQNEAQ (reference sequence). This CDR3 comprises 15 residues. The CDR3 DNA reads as TGTGCCAGCAGCTTAGCCAGCGGACACACAGATACGCAGTATTTT. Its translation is CASSLASGHTDTQYF.

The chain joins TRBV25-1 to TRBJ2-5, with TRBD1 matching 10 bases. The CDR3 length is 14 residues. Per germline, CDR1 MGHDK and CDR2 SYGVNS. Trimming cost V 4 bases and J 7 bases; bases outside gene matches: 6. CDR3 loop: CASSAGQGPATQYF. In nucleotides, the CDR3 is TGTGCCAGCAGTGCGGGACAGGGGCCGGCGACCCAGTACTTC.

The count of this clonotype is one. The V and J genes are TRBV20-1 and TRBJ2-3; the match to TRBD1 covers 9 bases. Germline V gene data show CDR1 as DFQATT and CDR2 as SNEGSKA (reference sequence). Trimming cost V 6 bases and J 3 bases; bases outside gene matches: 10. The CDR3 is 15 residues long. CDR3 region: CSARGPGQGTDTQYF. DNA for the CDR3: TGCAGTGCCCGGGGCCCAGGACAGGGGACAGATACGCAGTATTTT.